A selection of T cell receptor beta chains follows, all from one sample in a study of blood T cell repertoires in COVID-19. Sequencing was performed with immunoSEQ multiplex PCR; in TCRdb, only in-frame clones are kept and a portion is missing. The table lists some 140,000 clones, approximately 84% of them singletons. Sequenced sample: peripheral blood. These receptors all stem from a woman older than 75 with acute or convalescent COVID-19. The CDR3 runs from the conserved cysteine through the conserved F or W. Fields, in order: clone size, D gene, J gene, V gene, CDR3 DNA, CDR3 protein. D genes are given only for firm matches. The size of a clone is reported for some rows only, either as once, few or many, or as a class for expanded clones.

clone size: few; D gene: .; J gene: TRBJ1-2; V gene: TRBV27; CDR3 DNA: TGTGCCAGCAGTTTCGTCGGGAACTATGGCTACACCTTC; CDR3 protein: CASSFVGNYGYTF
clone size: .; D gene: .; J gene: TRBJ1-4; V gene: TRBV5-4; CDR3 DNA: TGTGCCAGCAGCTTTGGAGGGCCTAATGAAAAACTGTTTTTT; CDR3 protein: CASSFGGPNEKLFF
clone size: .; D gene: .; J gene: TRBJ2-3; V gene: TRBV28; CDR3 DNA: TGTGCCAGCAGTTCAAGACTAGGAATCACAGATACGCAGTATTTT; CDR3 protein: CASSSRLGITDTQYF
clone size: .; D gene: .; J gene: TRBJ1-2; V gene: TRBV25-1; CDR3 DNA: TGTGCCAGCAGTGAATATGGGGCGGGAAAGAATGGCTACACCTTC; CDR3 protein: CASSEYGAGKNGYTF
clone size: once; D gene: TRBD1; J gene: TRBJ2-7; V gene: TRBV5-1; CDR3 DNA: TGCGCCAGCAGCCTGGGACAGGGGGCGAGGAACGAGCAGTACTTC; CDR3 protein: CASSLGQGARNEQYF
clone size: .; D gene: .; J gene: TRBJ1-1; V gene: TRBV30; CDR3 DNA: TGTGCCTGGAGTCCGGGGTCGATTAACACTGAAGCTTTCTTT; CDR3 protein: CAWSPGSINTEAFF
clone size: .; D gene: TRBD1; J gene: TRBJ1-3; V gene: TRBV24-1; CDR3 DNA: TGTGCCACCAGTGAAACGGGACAGTTATCTGTAAACACCATATATTTT; CDR3 protein: CATSETGQLSVNTIYF
clone size: .; D gene: .; J gene: TRBJ2-7; V gene: TRBV7-2; CDR3 DNA: TGTGCCAGCAGCTTTTCCGGACAGACCTCCTACGAGCAGTACTTC; CDR3 protein: CASSFSGQTSYEQYF
clone size: .; D gene: TRBD1; J gene: TRBJ1-2; V gene: TRBV5-1; CDR3 DNA: TGCGCCAGCAGCATGGGACAGACCGGAAACTATGGCTACACCTTC; CDR3 protein: CASSMGQTGNYGYTF
clone size: .; D gene: TRBD1; J gene: TRBJ1-4; V gene: TRBV7-2; CDR3 DNA: TGTGCCAGCAGCCCGACTAGACAGGGCCAAGCTAATGAAAAACTGTTTTTT; CDR3 protein: CASSPTRQGQANEKLFF
clone size: .; D gene: TRBD1; J gene: TRBJ1-6; V gene: TRBV5-6; CDR3 DNA: TGTGCCAGCAGTCGGGACAGTAATTCACCCCTCCACTTT; CDR3 protein: CASSRDSNSPLHF
clone size: .; D gene: .; J gene: TRBJ1-3; V gene: TRBV21-1; CDR3 DNA: TGTGCCAGCAGCTATCGGGACAGCCTTTTCTCGGAAAACACCATATATTTT; CDR3 protein: CASSYRDSLFSENTIYF
clone size: .; D gene: TRBD1; J gene: TRBJ1-2; V gene: TRBV18; CDR3 DNA: TGTGCCAGCTCACCACTCCAGGGACAGGCCCCCGCTAGATATGGCTACACCTTC; CDR3 protein: CASSPLQGQAPARYGYTF
clone size: .; D gene: .; J gene: TRBJ1-2; V gene: TRBV29-1; CDR3 DNA: TGCAGCGTTGATCTAGGTAGGGACATCAAAGACTATGGCTACACCTTC; CDR3 protein: CSVDLGRDIKDYGYTF
clone size: .; D gene: .; J gene: TRBJ1-6; V gene: TRBV15; CDR3 DNA: TGTGCCACCAGCAGAGGGGGGGGCCCGAGCTCCTATAATTCACCCCTCCACTTT; CDR3 protein: CATSRGGGPSSYNSPLHF
clone size: .; D gene: TRBD1; J gene: TRBJ2-2; V gene: TRBV10-2; CDR3 DNA: TGCGCCAGCAGTGAGGGGACAGGGGTCACCGGGGAGCTGTTTTTT; CDR3 protein: CASSEGTGVTGELFF
clone size: .; D gene: .; J gene: TRBJ1-3; V gene: TRBV7-8; CDR3 DNA: TGTGCCAGCAGCTTTATGACTGGCTCTGGAAACACCATATATTTT; CDR3 protein: CASSFMTGSGNTIYF
clone size: .; D gene: .; J gene: TRBJ1-4; V gene: TRBV7-2; CDR3 DNA: TGTGCCAGCAGCTTAGACGGGCCAGGGAGGGGAGAAAAACTGTTTTTT; CDR3 protein: CASSLDGPGRGEKLFF
clone size: .; D gene: .; J gene: TRBJ2-5; V gene: TRBV6-2/TRBV6-3; CDR3 DNA: TGTGCCAGCAGTCCCAGGGTCCCAGAGACCCAGTACTTC; CDR3 protein: CASSPRVPETQYF
clone size: .; D gene: .; J gene: TRBJ2-7; V gene: TRBV5-4; CDR3 DNA: TGTGCCAGCAGCTTGCAGCAGGGATACTCGTCCGAGCAGTACTTC; CDR3 protein: CASSLQQGYSSEQYF